This entry concerns a single T cell receptor (beta chain). Its antigen is unknown. The data were taken from a study of cytomegalovirus exposure and HLA in healthy donors. Study-wide background: Some 85 million unique TCRs, all from HLA-typed donors, were included in an early release of the data. Among the approximately 400 genotyped donors, 65% to 90% were placed in the Caucasian-associated ancestry cluster. General study findings and limits: It emerged from a later analysis that several of the most significant clusters appeared to be linked to common viral pathogens.

The PCR had 60 Vbeta and 13 Jbeta primers. Profiled with immunoSEQ multiplex PCR; TCRdb holds only in-frame clones, not every one. The data show about 210,000 clones, 82% seen once. Participants comprised healthy donors of bone marrow. Germline trimming cut 3 bases from V and 8 bases from J; bases unmatched to any gene: 6. Germline values: CDR1 SGHTA, CDR2 FQGTGA. This CDR3 spans 15 amino acids. This receptor was taken from a man aged 40-49 years in good health and CMV-seropositive. Sample: PBMCs. The chain carries TRBV7-3 and TRBJ2-1, with TRBD2 matching over 11 bases. CDR3 bases: TGTGCCAGCAGCTTGCAGACTAGCGGGATCGATGAGCAGTTCTTC. Translation: CASSLQTSGIDEQFF.